One sample yielded the 27 T cell receptor beta chains listed below, sequenced in a study of regulatory T cells in long-lasting Graves disease. With iRepertoire HTBI primers and Arm-PCR of CDR3 regions, TCR beta libraries were built. A single record per CDR3 protein comes from TCRdb applying MiXCR to the multiplex PCR reads. The sample yields about 420,000 distinct CDR3 sequences, around 17% seen once. Sample time point: newly diagnosed GD, antithyroid drugs for less than 3 months. RNA extracted from PBMCs served as the sequencing template. The sample was also reused in another study, on T cells in Graves' hyperthyroidism and ophthalmopathy.

Sequencing was performed on peripheral blood mononuclear cells (PBMCs), taken at new diagnosis, from a patient treated with antithyroid drugs. Source of these receptors: a woman between 18 and 29 years old with Graves disease.

This clonotype was observed many times. The chain has TRBV2 and TRBJ2-1; D possibly corresponds to TRBD2 (5 bases). Per the germline V gene, CDR1 is SNHLY and CDR2 is FYNNEI. This CDR3 has 14 amino acids. Trimming shortened V by 3 bases and J by 4 bases, and 10 bases separated the two germline ends. Here the CDR3 reads CASSELAKYNEQFF. In DNA form, the CDR3 reads TGTGCCAGCAGTGAGTTAGCGAAGTACAATGAGCAGTTCTTC.

Concerning this clonotype: One base separates it from a far larger clone, so it is likely a read error. The chain links TRBV7-9 to TRBJ2-1; 13 nucleotides agree with TRBD2. Germline-derived CDR1 and CDR2 are SEHNR and FQNEAQ (reference sequence). The V and J ends lost 3 bases and 8 bases, in that order; junction bases with no gene match: 7. The CDR3 has 16 amino acids. The CDR3: CASSFGLAGDADEQFF. As DNA, the CDR3 is TGTGCCAGCAGCTTCGGACTAGCGGGAGACGCGGATGAGCAGTTCTTC. Complete variable domain (other parts from reference TRBV7-9 and TRBJ2-1): DTGVSQNPRHKITKRGQNVTFRCDPISEHNRLYWYRQTLGQGPEFLTYFQNEAQLEKSRLLSDRFSAERPKGSFSTLEIQRTEQGDSAMYLCASSFGLAGDADEQFFGPGTRLTVL.

In its sample, this clonotype was seen many times. The gene calls are TRBV29-1 and TRBJ1-1; D call uncertain. Per the germline V gene, CDR1 is SQVTM and CDR2 is ANQGSEA. The CDR3 runs to 16 residues. The V gene lost 0 bases and the J gene lost 4 bases, with 18 bases spanning the gap. The CDR3 DNA is TGCAGCGTTGAAGATTCCCCTCGTAGCAGGAGCACTGAAGCTTTCTTT. As protein: CSVEDSPRSRSTEAFF.

Many counts were recorded for this clonotype. This chain connects TRBV7-8 to TRBJ2-7; the D gene is possibly TRBD1 (7 bases). The CDR3 length is 15 residues. V gave up 5 bases and J gave up 3 bases, with 17 bases separating them. The germline CDR1 and CDR2 sequences are SGHVS and FQNEAQ. CDR3 sequence: CASSKTGTGIYEQYF. For the CDR3, the DNA is TGTGCCAGCAGCAAGACAGGGACTGGAATCTACGAGCAGTACTTC.

This clonotype has just a few counts. The rearrangement links TRBV11-3 to TRBJ2-1, with 7 bases identical to TRBD2. The CDR3 runs 14 residues. The junction had 7 bases not matched to a gene; V was cut back by 5 bases and J by 6 bases. Germline lookup yields CDR1 SGHNT and CDR2 YENEEA. CDR3 sequence reads: CASSAIGGVNEQFF. The CDR3 nucleotides read TGTGCCAGCAGCGCCATTGGGGGGGTCAATGAGCAGTTCTTC.

In this sample, this clonotype turned up many times. The chain recombines TRBV18 with TRBJ1-5, with TRBD1 as a possible D gene (6 bases). V was pared by 0 bases and J by 7 bases, with 10 bases between. This CDR3 comprises 14 residues. Germline V lookup: CDR1 KGHSH, CDR2 LQKENI. CDR3 DNA sequence: TGTGCCAGCTCACCACCGACAGGAGGGCAGCCCCAGCATTTT. As protein: CASSPPTGGQPQHF.

This clonotype was found many times. The V and J genes are TRBV12-3 or TRBV12-4 and TRBJ1-1; tentatively, D is TRBD1 (6 bases). CDR3 size: 14 residues. Between the trimmed V and J ends, which lost 1 base and 1 base, there was a span of 7 bases. CDR3 sequence: CASSLDRANTEAFF. In DNA, the CDR3 is TGTGCCAGCAGTTTAGACAGGGCGAACACTGAAGCTTTCTTT.

The sample holds many counts of this clonotype. The chain combines TRBV28 with TRBJ1-1; TRBD1 matches at 7 bases. The CDR3 length is 13 residues. V lost 5 bases to trimming and J lost 8 bases; unmatched junction nucleotides: 8. Germline V CDR1 and CDR2: MDHEN, SYDVKM. The CDR3 coding sequence is TGTGCCAGCAGTCATCCCCAGGGGGGGGAAGCTTTCTTT. Its translation: CASSHPQGGEAFF.

This clonotype turned up a few times. The chain uses TRBV6-2 or TRBV6-3 and TRBJ2-3, with D perhaps TRBD2 (5 bases). Germline assignment: CDR1 MNHEY and CDR2 SVGEGT. The CDR3 totals 18 residues. Trimming pared 2 bases from V and 2 bases from J, leaving 20 bases between. CDR3 sequence (DNA): TGTGCCAGCAGTTACGACCCATTGAGGGAAACTCTCACAGATACGCAGTATTTT. Its protein is CASSYDPLRETLTDTQYF.

This clonotype was recorded a few times. The chain joins TRBV6-2 or TRBV6-3 to TRBJ2-6, with no clear D. V was pared by 2 bases and J by 0 bases, with 8 bases between. CDR3 length: 16 residues. Germline V lookup: CDR1 MNHEY, CDR2 SVGEGT. DNA for the CDR3: TGTGCCAGCAGTTACGGCATAAACTCTGGGGCCAACGTCCTGACTTTC. Translated: CASSYGINSGANVLTF.

There are many counts of this clonotype. V and J are TRBV3-1 and TRBJ1-5; D possibly corresponds to TRBD1 (5 bases). In germline, CDR1 is LGHDT, CDR2 YNNKEL (reference sequence). CDR3 size: 15 residues. V was trimmed by 1 base and J by 1 base, leaving 8 bases between them. The CDR3 is CASSQAGGSNQPQHF. In DNA form, the CDR3 reads TGTGCCAGCAGCCAAGCGGGGGGAAGCAATCAGCCCCAGCATTTT.

The chain employs TRBV19 and TRBJ2-7, with D maybe TRBD2 (6 bases). Per the germline V gene, CDR1 is LNHDA and CDR2 is SQIVND (reference sequence). This CDR3 is built from 14 residues. V dropped 5 bases and J dropped 3 bases, with 14 bases sitting between them. The CDR3 nucleotides read TGTGCCAGTAGTCTGGGGGGACCCCTCTACGAGCAGTACTTC. Translating gives CASSLGGPLYEQYF.

With respect to this clonotype: The conserved final phenylalanine or tryptophan is absent from the CDR3, which likely points to a read error. The chain recombines TRBV7-3 with TRBJ2-1; TRBD1 might be the D (6 bases). V lost 5 bases and J 1 base, leaving 12 bases between the germline ends. Germline-derived CDR1 and CDR2 are SGHTA and FQGTGA. CDR3 length: 15 residues. The CDR3 DNA reads as TGTGCCAGCAGCCTCGGGACAACGTCCTACAATGAGCAGTTCCTC. It codes for CASSLGTTSYNEQFL.

The gene calls are TRBV5-8 and TRBJ1-1; D is unresolved. Germline V gene data show CDR1 as SGHTS and CDR2 as YDEGEE. The CDR3 consists of 15 residues. The V and J ends lost 0 bases and 4 bases respectively, with 13 bases between them. The CDR3 protein is CASSLAGALGTEAFF. The CDR3 DNA follows: TGTGCCAGCAGCTTGGCCGGCGCCCTGGGCACTGAAGCTTTCTTT. Complete variable domain (other parts from reference TRBV5-8 and TRBJ1-1): EAGVTQSPTHLIKTRGQQATLRCSPISGHTSVYWYQQALGLGLQFLLWYDEGEERNRGNFPPRFSGRQFPNYSSELNVNALELEDSALYLCASSLAGALGTEAFFGQGTRLTVV.

This clonotype was observed many times. The chain carries TRBV12-3 or TRBV12-4 and TRBJ1-4; 7 nucleotides line up with TRBD1. The trim removed 5 bases at V and 7 bases at J, leaving 10 bases unmatched. This CDR3 spans 15 amino acids. The CDR3 spells CASSRWGTEAEKLFF. The DNA for the CDR3 is TGTGCCAGCAGTCGTTGGGGGACAGAAGCTGAAAAACTGTTTTTT.

Ten or more counts support this clonotype. This chain connects TRBV20-1 to TRBJ2-1; 7 bases fit TRBD2. The CDR3 length is 14 residues. V was pared by 4 bases and J by 7 bases, with 10 bases of the junction left unmatched. The germline gives CDR1 DFQATT, CDR2 SNEGSKA (reference sequence). The DNA for the CDR3 is TGCAGTGCTAACCCCTGGCGGGAGTCGAATGAGCAGTTCTTC. It translates to CSANPWRESNEQFF.

This clonotype was detected many times. J is TRBJ1-6 and V is TRBV27; possibly TRBD1 for D (5 bases). The V gene lost 5 bases and the J gene lost 0 bases, with 14 bases spanning the gap. CDR1 is MNHEY and CDR2 is SMNVEV in the germline V gene (reference sequence). The CDR3 runs 17 residues. This chain's CDR3 is CASSHRQPSSYNSPLHF. In DNA, the CDR3 is TGTGCCAGCAGTCACCGACAGCCTAGCTCCTATAATTCACCCCTCCACTTT.

This clonotype has a single count. One base away lies a much larger clone, so this may be a sequencing read error. This sequence joins TRBV28 and TRBJ2-1; D assignment may be TRBD1 or TRBD2 (6 bases each). V was shortened by 2 bases and J by 10 bases, with 15 bases between the two germline ends. CDR1 is MDHEN, CDR2 SYDVKM, per germline. This CDR3 is built from 14 residues. This CDR3 reads CASSLGQGRNEQFF. The CDR3 nucleotides read TGTGCCAGCAGTTTAGGGCAGGGGAGGAACGAGCAGTTCTTC.

The chain recombines TRBV20-1 with TRBJ2-3, with TRBD2 identical over 13 bases. The ends lost 3 bases at V and 5 bases at J; junction bases unmatched: 5. CDR3 size: 15 residues. Germline V gives CDR1 DFQATT, CDR2 SNEGSKA (reference sequence). CDR3 in DNA: TGCAGTGCTAGTGGACTAGCGGGAGTGGGAGATACGCAGTATTTT. It is translated as CSASGLAGVGDTQYF.

This clonotype was recorded many times. V and J are TRBV11-2 and TRBJ2-2; D is unclear. The germline V gene encodes CDR1 SGHAT and CDR2 FQNNGV. CDR3 length equals 15 residues. V was shortened by 6 bases and J by 5 bases, with 16 bases between the two germline ends. This CDR3 reads CASSFSPSETGELFF. CDR3 sequence (DNA): TGTGCCAGCAGTTTTTCCCCTAGTGAGACCGGGGAGCTGTTTTTT. The full variable domain, with the rest looked up from reference TRBV11-2 and TRBJ2-2, is EAGVAQSPRYKIIEKRQSVAFWCNPISGHATLYWYQQILGQGPKLLIQFQNNGVVDDSQLPKDRFSAERLKGVDSTLKIQPAKLEDSAVYLCASSFSPSETGELFFGEGSRLTVL.

This clonotype was recorded many times. The chain links TRBV30 to TRBJ1-1; D gene ambiguous. The V end lost 3 bases, the J end lost 4 bases, and 9 bases lay between the germline ends. The CDR3 spans 12 residues. From germline, CDR1 is GTSNPN and CDR2 SVGIG (reference sequence). The CDR3 reads CAWRRERTEAFF. CDR3 nucleotide sequence: TGTGCCTGGAGGAGGGAGCGCACTGAAGCTTTCTTT.

The table lists this clonotype with a few counts. The CDR3 ends on some other residue instead of the conserved phenylalanine or tryptophan, so this is likely a read error. The gene calls are TRBV20-1 and TRBJ2-7; 10 nucleotides line up with TRBD2. The germline V gene has CDR1 DFQATT and CDR2 SNEGSKA (reference sequence). This CDR3 contains 14 residues. Trimming at V came to 6 bases and at J to 6 bases, leaving 11 bases not matched to a gene. CDR3 sequence: CSASSSGRNGEQYL. The DNA for the CDR3 is TGCAGTGCCTCTTCTAGCGGGAGAAATGGCGAGCAGTACCTC.

This clonotype was counted at least ten times. The junction differs from germline at one of its ends, possibly a read error. The CDR3 nucleotides are TGCAGTGCTGGGAAAACAGTTTTC. Protein sequence: CSAGKTVF. This sequence joins TRBV20-1 and TRBJ2-5; D uncertain. The CDR3 runs 8 residues. The germline CDR1 and CDR2 sequences are DFQATT and SNEGSKA (reference sequence).

This clonotype was detected many times. This rearrangement joins TRBV5-1 to TRBJ2-3; weak D call: TRBD1 (7 bases). The CDR3 covers 15 residues. Trimming pared 6 bases from V and 4 bases from J, leaving 18 bases between. The germline gives CDR1 SGHRS, CDR2 YFSETQ. The CDR3 nucleotides are TGCGCCAGCACCTCGGACAGGCCGGGAGCAGATACGCAGTATTTT. Translation gives CASTSDRPGADTQYF.

Details on this clonotype: This likely traces to a read error, being one base from a far larger clone. This rearrangement joins TRBV11-1 to TRBJ2-1, with TRBD2 identical over 7 bases. The CDR3 is 16 amino acids. Germline CDR1 is SGHAT and CDR2 is FQDESV (reference sequence). Trimming removed 1 base from V and 10 bases from J; junction bases left unmatched: 13. The CDR3 nucleotides read TGTGCCAGCAGCTTAGAACCGCGGACTAGGAACTACGAGCAGTTCTTC. Translated: CASSLEPRTRNYEQFF.

V gene TRBV11-2 combines with J gene TRBJ1-2; tentatively, D is TRBD1 (6 bases). V lost 6 bases and J 0 bases, leaving 17 bases between the germline ends. The CDR3 is 16 amino acids. CDR1 SGHAT and CDR2 FQNNGV come from the germline V gene. CDR3 sequence reads: CASSRSGTPTNYGYTF. The CDR3 DNA reads as TGTGCCAGCAGTCGGAGCGGGACACCGACTAACTATGGCTACACCTTC. The full variable domain, rest sourced from reference TRBV11-2 and TRBJ1-2, is EAGVAQSPRYKIIEKRQSVAFWCNPISGHATLYWYQQILGQGPKLLIQFQNNGVVDDSQLPKDRFSAERLKGVDSTLKIQPAKLEDSAVYLCASSRSGTPTNYGYTFGSGTRLTVV.

The chain has TRBV2 and TRBJ2-7, with a possible D match to TRBD1 (6 bases). The CDR3 contains 16 residues. Germline V gene sequence: CDR1 SNHLY, CDR2 FYNNEI. The germline V and J ends were trimmed by 5 bases and 0 bases, with 17 bases remaining between them. The CDR3 sequence is CASSLRPGTPSYEQYF. CDR3 DNA: TGTGCCAGCAGTCTGAGGCCCGGGACACCCTCCTACGAGCAGTACTTC.